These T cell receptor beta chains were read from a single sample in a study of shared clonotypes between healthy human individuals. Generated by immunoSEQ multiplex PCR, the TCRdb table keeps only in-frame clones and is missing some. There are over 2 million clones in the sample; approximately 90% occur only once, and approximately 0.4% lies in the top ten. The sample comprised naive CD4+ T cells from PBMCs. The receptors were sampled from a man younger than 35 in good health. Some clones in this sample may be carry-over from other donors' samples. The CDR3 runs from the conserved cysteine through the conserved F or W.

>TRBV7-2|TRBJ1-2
CASSLEVAYGYTF
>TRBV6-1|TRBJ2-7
CASSSGLVMGEQYF
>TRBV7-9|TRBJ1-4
CASSLGQGINEKLFF
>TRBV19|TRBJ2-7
CASSIGQGSYEQYF
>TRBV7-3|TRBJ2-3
CASSQVIGPTDTQYF
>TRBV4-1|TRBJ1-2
CASRDGFNYGYTF
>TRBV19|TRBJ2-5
CASRGTGGRETQYF
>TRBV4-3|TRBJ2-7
CASSHSGTTPSEQYF
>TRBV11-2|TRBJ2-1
CASKVRAGRENEQFF
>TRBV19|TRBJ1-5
CASSINPGGSNQPQHF
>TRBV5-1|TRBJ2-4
CASSSILSGGDIQYF
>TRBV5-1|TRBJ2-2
CASSRTSGNTGELFF
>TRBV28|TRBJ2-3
CASSPQGSTDTQYF
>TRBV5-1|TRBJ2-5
CASSLGFGETQYF
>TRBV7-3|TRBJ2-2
CASSPGNTGELFF
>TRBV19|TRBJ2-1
CASSIIGAGGFYEQFF
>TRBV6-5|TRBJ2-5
CASTQGGPQYF
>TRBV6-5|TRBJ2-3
CASSYSTSGRTDTQYF
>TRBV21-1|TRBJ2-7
CASSKVSRWAGSSYEQYF
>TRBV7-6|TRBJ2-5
CASSLGQETQYF
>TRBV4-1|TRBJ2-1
CASSPGLAGGDNEQFF
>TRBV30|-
CAWSHTYEQYF
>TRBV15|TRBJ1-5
CATSSVQGASQPQHF
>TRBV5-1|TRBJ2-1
CASSLLTSGGLDNEQFF
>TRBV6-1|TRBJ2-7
CASSEITASYEQYF
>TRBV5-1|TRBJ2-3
CASSLPTGGTDTQYF
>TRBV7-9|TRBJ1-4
CASSLRQTNEKLFF
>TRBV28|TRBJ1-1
CASRQDPNTEAFF
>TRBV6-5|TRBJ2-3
CASRRDYHTQYF
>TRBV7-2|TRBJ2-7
CASSLVSGGNEQYF
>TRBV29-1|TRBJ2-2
CSVRQGVGGELFF
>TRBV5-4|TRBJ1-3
CASSPPGGEQGNTIYF
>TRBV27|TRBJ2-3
CASRVLQGAADTQYF
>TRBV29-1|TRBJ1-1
CSVVRPMNTEAFF
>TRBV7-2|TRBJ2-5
CASSLGSGETQYF
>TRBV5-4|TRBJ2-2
CASSLEGPSGELFF
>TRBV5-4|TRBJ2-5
CASSLGGGTAYIQETQYF
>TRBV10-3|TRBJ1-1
CATSEGGGPNTEAFF
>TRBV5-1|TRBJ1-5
CASSTGQGNQPQHF
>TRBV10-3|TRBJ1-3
CAISESRTLYF
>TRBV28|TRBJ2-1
CASSDPGNEQFF
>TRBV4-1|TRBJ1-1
CASSQGRGVRLNTEAFF